A single sample gave rise to the 18 T cell receptor beta chains below, sequenced in a study of blood T cell repertoires in COVID-19. Data came from immunoSEQ multiplex PCR; TCRdb stores just in-frame clones and leaves some out. The sample comprises 190,000 or so clones, 70% to 90% of which are singletons, and approximately 2.7% rests with the top ten. The sequenced material came from peripheral blood. The receptors here all came from a man between 40 and 49 years old with active or convalescent COVID-19.

This rearrangement joins TRBV4-1 to TRBJ2-3; possibly TRBD2 for D (6 bases). V lost 0 bases and J lost 5, with 27 bases in between. This CDR3 has 20 amino acids. Germline V gives CDR1 MGHRA, CDR2 YSYEKL. The CDR3 reads CASSQDWSGAAGRGVDTQYF. The CDR3 region has the DNA TGCGCCAGCAGCCAAGATTGGAGTGGTGCGGCGGGGCGGGGTGTAGATACGCAGTATTTT.

The chain is built from TRBV5-4 and TRBJ1-2, with D tentatively TRBD1 (5 bases). CDR3 length equals 15 residues. Between the trimmed V and J ends, which lost 5 bases and 9 bases, there was a span of 23 bases. Germline assignment: CDR1 SGHNT and CDR2 YYREEE (reference sequence). The CDR3 sequence: CASSSGLIQPGSYTF. DNA of the CDR3: TGTGCCAGCAGTTCCGGATTAATCCAACCAGGGAGCTACACCTTC.

This clone was found a few times. The chain joins TRBV29-1 to TRBJ2-5; the match to TRBD2 covers 7 bases. This CDR3 is built from 12 residues. Trimming cost V 2 bases and J 5 bases; bases outside gene matches: 2. In germline, CDR1 is SQVTM, CDR2 ANQGSEA. The CDR3 sequence is CSVESGGETQYF. As DNA, the CDR3 is TGCAGCGTTGAATCCGGGGGGGAGACCCAGTACTTC.

This chain joins TRBV24-1 and TRBJ1-1; D ambiguous. Germline V gene sequence: CDR1 KGHDR, CDR2 SFDVKD. Trimming removed 7 bases at V and 3 bases at J, with 11 bases between. This CDR3 is built from 13 residues. CDR3 amino acids: CATRSGLDTEAFF. Written as DNA, the CDR3 is TGTGCCACCAGATCTGGGCTCGACACTGAAGCTTTCTTT.

The V gene is TRBV30, the J gene TRBJ1-6, with D possibly matching TRBD1 (5 bases). This CDR3 has 15 residues. V lost 0 bases, J lost 8 bases, and 14 bases lay in between. CDR1 is GTSNPN and CDR2 is SVGIG in the germline V gene (reference sequence). CDR3 sequence (DNA): TGTGCCTGGAGTGTACGTGGGGCAGGATATTCACCCCTCCACTTT. Amino acid sequence: CAWSVRGAGYSPLHF. The full variable domain, in which reference TRBV30 and TRBJ1-6 provide the parts outside the CDR3, is SQTIHQWPATLVQPVGSPLSLECTVEGTSNPNLYWYRQAAGRGLQLLFYSVGIGQISSEVPQNLSASRPQDRQFILSSKKLLLSDSGFYLCAWSVRGAGYSPLHFGNGTRLTVT.

The chain combines TRBV3-1 (or the pseudogene TRBV3-2) with TRBJ1-3, with D perhaps matching TRBD1 (5 bases). Per germline, CDR1 LGHDT and CDR2 YNNKEL (reference sequence). V shed 4 bases and J shed 3 bases, with 16 bases lying between them. The length of the CDR3 is 16 residues. In DNA, the CDR3 is TGTGCCAGCAGCCTCCTCGACCAGGGCGTTGGAAACACCATATATTTT. Translation gives CASSLLDQGVGNTIYF.

This chain joins TRBV19 and TRBJ1-6, with D perhaps matching TRBD1 (6 bases). The CDR3 loop spans 15 amino acids. In germline, CDR1 is LNHDA, CDR2 SQIVND (reference sequence). Trimming removed 5 bases at V and 5 bases at J, with 13 bases between. For the CDR3, the DNA is TGTGCCAGTAGTGCCAGGGGTTCGCATAATTCACCCCTCCACTTT. This gives the protein CASSARGSHNSPLHF.

This rearrangement joins TRBV30 to TRBJ1-1; no definite D call. This CDR3 has 14 amino acids. The V end was cut by 0 bases, the J end by 11 bases, with 19 bases between. Germline lookup yields CDR1 GTSNPN and CDR2 SVGIG (reference sequence). The CDR3 DNA reads as TGTGCCTGGAGTGTCAAACAGCGGGGATTGGCCGCTTTCTTT. Amino acid sequence: CAWSVKQRGLAAFF.

This clone was seen a single time. The chain has TRBV18 and TRBJ2-5, with TRBD2 matching over 8 bases. CDR1 is KGHSH, CDR2 LQKENI, per germline. The CDR3 is made up of 17 amino acids. V dropped 2 bases and J dropped 2; count of bases not matched to a gene: 10. As DNA, the CDR3 is TGTGCCAGCTCACCAAACTCGGGACTAGTGGTACAAGAGACCCAGTACTTC. Protein sequence: CASSPNSGLVVQETQYF.

The chain carries TRBV7-9 and TRBJ2-2; D is perhaps TRBD1 (6 bases). Germline values: CDR1 SEHNR, CDR2 FQNEAQ (reference sequence). Trimming left V 0 bases short and J 0 bases short, with 17 bases between. The CDR3 is 19 residues long. In nucleotides, the CDR3 is TGTGCCAGCAGCTTAGCCGCCCTGGCAGGGGTATCGAACACCGGGGAGCTGTTTTTT. It yields the protein CASSLAALAGVSNTGELFF. The full variable domain, with the rest looked up from reference TRBV7-9 and TRBJ2-2, is DTGVSQNPRHKITKRGQNVTFRCDPISEHNRLYWYRQTLGQGPEFLTYFQNEAQLEKSRLLSDRFSAERPKGSFSTLEIQRTEQGDSAMYLCASSLAALAGVSNTGELFFGEGSRLTVL.

For the CDR3, the DNA is TGTGCCAGCAGCTTAGAACGGCAAGAGACCCAGTACTTC. Protein sequence: CASSLERQETQYF. This chain uses TRBV11-2 with TRBJ2-5; D is unclear. V lost 0 bases to trimming and J lost 2 bases, with 4 bases between them. Germline CDR1 reads SGHAT; CDR2 reads FQNNGV. The CDR3 covers 13 residues.

The chain uses TRBV5-1 and TRBJ1-2; a weak D match, TRBD1 (5 bases). Germline CDR1 and CDR2: SGHRS and YFSETQ. The V and J ends lost 0 bases and 2 bases respectively, with 20 bases between them. The CDR3 totals 18 residues. DNA for the CDR3: TGCGCCAGCAGCTTGGCCTTAAGGGCAGGGTCATCGAACTATGGCTACACCTTC. It specifies CASSLALRAGSSNYGYTF.

This clone was recorded a few times. V usage is TRBV7-6 and J usage is TRBJ2-7; 9 nucleotides agree with TRBD1. V shed 0 bases and J 6 bases; nucleotides not matched to a gene: 6. Per germline, CDR1 SGHVS and CDR2 FNYEAQ. The CDR3 is 15 amino acids. This CDR3 reads CASSLADRGKSEQYF. The CDR3, as DNA: TGTGCCAGCAGCTTAGCCGACAGGGGGAAAAGCGAGCAGTACTTC.

The chain employs TRBV7-6 and TRBJ1-2; D remains ambiguous. CDR3 size: 11 residues. The ends were cut back, 9 bases at V and 4 bases at J, with 9 bases in the middle. CDR1 and CDR2 (germline): SGHVS, FNYEAQ. The CDR3 sequence: CASGESYGYTF. The CDR3 nucleotides are TGTGCCAGTGGGGAGTCCTATGGCTACACCTTC.

The rearrangement joins TRBV7-9 to TRBJ2-7, with 9 bases matching TRBD1. CDR3 size: 14 residues. V was pared by 6 bases and J by 4 bases, with 7 bases of the junction left unmatched. The germline CDR1 and CDR2 sequences are SEHNR and FQNEAQ (reference sequence). CDR3 sequence: CASSIGTGSYEQYF. The CDR3 nucleotides read TGTGCCAGCAGTATAGGGACAGGGTCGTACGAGCAGTACTTC.

The chain recombines TRBV4-1 with TRBJ1-2; a weak D match, TRBD1 (5 bases). CDR3 size: 15 residues. Trimming took 3 bases from V and 8 from J, leaving 19 bases between them. Per the germline V gene, CDR1 is MGHRA and CDR2 is YSYEKL. The CDR3, as DNA: TGCGCCAGCAGCCATCAAGGCAGGGTAATGGAAGGCTACACCTTC. This gives the protein CASSHQGRVMEGYTF.

The J gene is TRBJ2-1, the V gene TRBV28, with 10 bases identical to TRBD2. V shed 5 bases and J 9 bases; nucleotides not matched to a gene: 7. Looked up from germline, CDR1 is MDHEN and CDR2 is SYDVKM. CDR3 length: 14 amino acids. The CDR3 reads CASSQTSGSAEQFF. The CDR3, as DNA: TGTGCCAGCAGTCAGACTAGCGGGTCTGCTGAGCAGTTCTTC.

In this sample, this clone turned up a few times. CDR3 DNA: TGTGCCAGCAGCCAAGGGACAGCCTACGAGCAGTACTTC. Amino acids: CASSQGTAYEQYF. The rearrangement uses TRBV7-9 and TRBJ2-7; 7 bases match TRBD1. The CDR3 covers 13 residues. Germline lookup yields CDR1 SEHNR and CDR2 FQNEAQ (reference sequence). J gave up 2 bases and V 5 bases, and 3 bases lay outside the gene matches.